This passage covers 13 T cell receptor beta chains from one sample sequenced in a study of blood T cells in healthy people across ages. Through a sample-barcoded 5' primer and a J-beta primer mix, a second PCR was run for about 6 to 12 cycles. A single record per CDR3 protein comes from TCRdb applying MiXCR to the 5' RACE reads. The sample lists some 1.5 million distinct CDR3 sequences, over 25% occurring once. The specimen sequenced was blood. These receptors originate from a woman in her 30s in good health.

The chain is built from TRBV20-1 and TRBJ1-1, with D tentatively TRBD1 (5 bases). Trimming left V 5 bases short and J 8 bases short, with 15 bases between. From germline, CDR1 is DFQATT and CDR2 SNEGSKA (reference sequence). This CDR3 spans 12 amino acids. CDR3: CSASHPTVEAFF. CDR3 bases: TGCAGTGCTTCACATCCGACAGTCGAAGCTTTCTTT.

This clonotype has more than one count but fewer than ten. This chain uses TRBV9 with TRBJ1-6, with a possible D match to TRBD1 (5 bases). The CDR3 extends over 16 amino acids. V was clipped by 0 bases and J by 7 bases, with 14 bases between them. From germline, CDR1 is SGDLS and CDR2 YYNGEE. This CDR3 is CASSVDPGRGNSPLHF. Written as DNA, the CDR3 is TGTGCCAGCAGCGTAGACCCCGGGCGGGGGAATTCACCCCTCCACTTT.

This clonotype was recorded at least ten times. The chain recombines TRBV3-1 with TRBJ2-6, with D possibly matching TRBD2 (6 bases). The CDR3 spans 16 residues. V lost 4 bases, J lost 4 bases, and 14 bases lay in between. Germline V gene lookup returns CDR1 LGHDT and CDR2 YNNKEL (reference sequence). CDR3 sequence: CASSPQREAGANVLTF. In nucleotides, the CDR3 is TGTGCCAGCAGCCCACAGAGGGAGGCAGGGGCCAACGTCCTGACTTTC.

V usage is TRBV5-1 and J usage is TRBJ2-3; 8 bases align to TRBD1. The CDR3 loop spans 12 amino acids. Germline CDR1 is SGHRS and CDR2 is YFSETQ. The V segment lost 7 bases and the J segment 5 bases; nucleotides outside the gene matches: 3. CDR3 DNA: TGCGCCAGCTTAACAGGGGGAGATACGCAGTATTTT. Encoded protein: CASLTGGDTQYF.

This clonotype was recorded a few times. The rearrangement links TRBV7-9 to TRBJ1-5; D may be TRBD1 (5 bases). Germline V gives CDR1 SEHNR, CDR2 FQNEAQ (reference sequence). This CDR3 has 14 amino acids. V was shortened by 1 base and J by 7 bases, with 11 bases between the two germline ends. CDR3 region: CASSLGRVEQPQHF. CDR3 bases: TGTGCCAGCAGCTTAGGCAGGGTTGAGCAGCCCCAGCATTTT.

The chain combines TRBV7-2 with TRBJ2-3; 10 bases map to TRBD2. Per the germline V gene, CDR1 is SGHTA and CDR2 is FQGNSA. The CDR3 is made up of 16 amino acids. V lost 2 bases, J lost 0 bases, and 2 bases stayed unmatched. The CDR3: CASSLTSGASTDTQYF. CDR3 coding DNA: TGTGCCAGCAGCTTAACTAGCGGGGCTAGCACAGATACGCAGTATTTT.

This clonotype was found once. The chain recombines TRBV12-5 with TRBJ1-1; D call uncertain. CDR3 length: 15 residues. V was shortened by 0 bases and J by 7 bases, with 15 bases between the two germline ends. Germline V lookup: CDR1 LGHNT, CDR2 FRNRAP. CDR3 DNA: TGTGCTAGTGGTTTGGTAACCCAAGGGTGGGGTGAAGCTTTCTTT. This gives the protein CASGLVTQGWGEAFF.

The rearrangement links TRBV7-2 to TRBJ2-7, with 8 bases identical to TRBD2. The CDR3 runs 18 residues. The J segment lost 0 bases and the V segment lost 1 base, leaving 11 bases of the junction unmatched. Per germline, CDR1 SGHTA and CDR2 FQGNSA. DNA for the CDR3: TGTGCCAGCAGCTTAGGGTGGGGGCGCCGGGGGGGCTCCTACGAGCAGTACTTC. It specifies CASSLGWGRRGGSYEQYF.

The chain joins TRBV5-1 to TRBJ2-7; 8 nucleotides agree with TRBD2. Trimming cost V 4 bases and J 7 bases; bases outside gene matches: 13. CDR1 and CDR2 (germline): SGHRS, YFSETQ. This CDR3 contains 15 residues. The CDR3: CASSPGGAGAGEQYF. The CDR3, as DNA: TGCGCCAGCAGCCCCGGCGGAGCGGGAGCGGGAGAGCAGTACTTC.

This clonotype was detected only a few times. This may be a read error: a much more frequent sequence differs by one nucleotide. CDR3 nucleotide sequence: TGTGCCACCAGTCTCCAGGGAGGTAATATCGATGAGCAGTTCTTC. Translated, it gives CATSLQGGNIDEQFF. The chain joins TRBV12-3 or TRBV12-4 to TRBJ2-1; D may be TRBD2 (6 bases). The CDR3 consists of 15 residues.

V and J are TRBV6-5 and TRBJ1-2; TRBD1 might be the D (5 bases). CDR1 and CDR2 from the germline V gene are MNHEY and SVGAGI. V shed 4 bases and J shed 4 bases, with 13 bases lying between them. The CDR3 contains 14 residues. CDR3 amino acids: CASSSYRLSYGYTF. The CDR3 bases are TGTGCCAGCAGTTCATACAGGTTGAGCTATGGCTACACCTTC.

This clonotype occurred many times. The CDR3 loop is CATQGDQQYF. The CDR3 nucleotides are TGTGCCACACAGGGGGATCAGCAGTACTTC. The chain recombines TRBV6-6 with TRBJ2-7; 8 nucleotides line up with TRBD1. This CDR3 contains 10 residues. CDR1 and CDR2 (germline): MNHNY, SVGAGI (reference sequence). The junction had 4 bases not matched to a gene; V was cut back by 10 bases and J by 8 bases.

This chain connects TRBV2 to TRBJ2-2; the D gene is possibly TRBD1 (6 bases). V lost 6 bases, J lost 2 bases, and 13 bases lay in between. CDR3 length: 15 amino acids. CDR1 is SNHLY, CDR2 FYNNEI, per germline. In DNA, the CDR3 is TGTGCCAGCAGCGAACAGGGCACAAACACCGGGGAGCTGTTTTTT. It translates to CASSEQGTNTGELFF. Full variable domain (missing parts from reference TRBV2 and TRBJ2-2): EPEVTQTPSHQVTQMGQEVILRCVPISNHLYFYWYRQILGQKVEFLVSFYNNEISEKSEIFDDQFSVERPDGSNFTLKIRSTKLEDSAMYFCASSEQGTNTGELFFGEGSRLTVL.